Sequencing of this T cell receptor beta chain was carried out in a study of blood T cell repertoires in COVID-19. Study background: Specimens from acute and convalescent COVID-19 originated in the United States, Italy and Spain. Sample material is recorded as cDNA or gDNA derived from T cells, B-cell-depleted T cells, or PBMCs.

J was trimmed by 4 bases and V by 4 bases; bases with no gene match: 1. Germline V CDR1 and CDR2: SNHLY, FYNNEI. The CDR3 runs to 13 residues. The authors' processing: Amplification of reference gene primers was used by the study to estimate nucleated cell counts. Profiled with immunoSEQ multiplex PCR; TCRdb holds only in-frame clones, not every one. The DNA gave D and trimming, while V, J and clone size come from that table. The sample has around 130,000 clones, 70% to 80% seen once. This clonotype was obtained from a human donor in a cohort sampled during active COVID-19. The V and J genes are TRBV2 and TRBJ1-3; TRBD1 matches at 7 bases. The specimen sequenced was peripheral blood. CDR3 region: CASSGDSGNTIYF. The CDR3 bases are TGTGCCAGCAGTGGGGACAGCGGAAACACCATATATTTT.